Presented here are 27 T cell receptor beta chains from one specimen sequenced in a study of spatial heterogeneity in lung cancer (dated by TCRdb to between 2018 and 2020). Their antigens are not known. Library method: 5' RACE. The sequencer listed for this sample is NextSeq 500. TCRdb's own reprocessing of the public reads used fastp at Q25 and MiXCR and kept productive beta chains. Every distinct CDR3 protein forms one entry, paired with its most common genes and DNA. The sample table shows about 9,800 distinct CDR3 sequences, and around 51% are seen once. The top ten constitute about 28% of the sample. Broader findings and caveats from the paper: The tumor nonsynonymous mutation count correlated with the number of expanded intratumoral alpha and beta TCRs.

In light of the paper, this sample's time point label describes: sample taken at primary tumor resection. Source: lung tumor tissue, taken at surgery. The source is a female donor with early-stage non-small cell lung cancer.

V gene TRBV29-1 combines with J gene TRBJ2-2; 8 nucleotides agree with TRBD2. With V trimmed by 4 bases and J by 3 bases, 1 base remained unmatched. The CDR3 contains 13 residues. CDR1 and CDR2 from the germline V gene are SQVTM and ANQGSEA. CDR3 residues: CSVGRGDTGELFF. The CDR3 region has the DNA TGCAGCGTTGGGCGGGGGGACACCGGGGAGCTGTTTTTT.

This sequence joins TRBV9 and TRBJ2-3, with D perhaps TRBD2 (5 bases). The ends were cut back, 0 bases at V and 3 bases at J, with 8 bases in the middle. Germline CDR1 reads SGDLS; CDR2 reads YYNGEE. The CDR3 runs to 14 residues. CDR3 in amino acids: CASSVARGTDTQYF. The CDR3 DNA reads TGTGCCAGCAGCGTAGCGCGCGGGACAGATACGCAGTATTTT.

The V call is TRBV5-4, the J call TRBJ2-3; TRBD2 might be the D (5 bases). With 0 bases removed from V and 1 base from J, the gap between germline ends came to 6 bases. CDR1 and CDR2 from the germline V gene are SGHNT and YYREEE (reference sequence). CDR3 length: 14 amino acids. CDR3 loop: CASSLGGRTDTQYF. In DNA form, the CDR3 reads TGTGCCAGCAGCTTGGGAGGGCGCACAGATACGCAGTATTTT.

The chain couples TRBV7-8 to TRBJ2-1; D remains unclear. CDR3 length: 15 residues. Trimming took off 1 base at V and 0 bases at J, with 7 bases between the two ends. In germline, CDR1 is SGHVS, CDR2 FQNEAQ. The CDR3 sequence is CASSLDRSSYNEQFF. CDR3 DNA sequence: TGTGCCAGCAGCTTAGACAGAAGCTCCTACAATGAGCAGTTCTTC.

This clonotype was observed a handful of times. The chain joins TRBV12-3 or TRBV12-4 to TRBJ2-1; 10 positions agree with TRBD2. The CDR3 covers 15 residues. The trim removed 6 bases at V and 3 bases at J, leaving 5 bases unmatched. The CDR3 is CASRVAGGNYNEQFF. In nucleotides, the CDR3 is TGTGCCAGCAGGGTAGCGGGGGGCAACTACAATGAGCAGTTCTTC.

This clonotype was seen more than once but under ten times. The chain recombines TRBV20-1 with TRBJ2-2; possibly TRBD1 or TRBD2 for D (6 bases each). The germline gives CDR1 DFQATT, CDR2 SNEGSKA (reference sequence). The CDR3 spans 15 residues. Trimming cost V 5 bases and J 5 bases, with 18 bases left between them. In nucleotides, the CDR3 is TGCAGTGCTCGACCCTGGGGGGCTGGAACCGGGGAGCTGTTTTTT. Translation gives CSARPWGAGTGELFF.

This clonotype was recorded a few times. The chain has TRBV12-3 or TRBV12-4 and TRBJ2-3, with D perhaps matching TRBD2 (6 bases). The V end lost 2 bases, the J end lost 5 bases, and 11 bases lay between the germline ends. The CDR3 runs to 14 residues. CDR3 DNA: TGTGCCAGCAGTTTAAGAGGACTACAAGATACGCAGTATTTT. It is translated as CASSLRGLQDTQYF.

This clonotype is a singleton in its sample. This chain connects TRBV6-1 to TRBJ1-6, with 7 positions matching TRBD1. Per the germline V gene, CDR1 is MNHNS and CDR2 is SASEGT. Trimming took 6 bases from V and 6 from J; bases not matched to a gene: 11. The CDR3 has 16 amino acids. The CDR3 protein is CASREYGTEINSPLHF. The CDR3 DNA is TGTGCCAGCAGGGAGTACGGGACAGAAATTAATTCACCCCTCCACTTT.

V is TRBV5-1 and J is TRBJ1-6, with D possibly matching TRBD1 (5 bases). The length of the CDR3 is 16 residues. Germline lookup yields CDR1 SGHRS and CDR2 YFSETQ. The germline V and J ends were trimmed by 1 base and 4 bases, with 12 bases remaining between them. CDR3 in DNA: TGCGCCAGCAGCTTGAAATTGGGGCGGTATAATTCACCCCTCCACTTT. Translation: CASSLKLGRYNSPLHF.

This clonotype is medium-sized by share. The J gene is TRBJ2-1, the V gene TRBV29-1, with 8 bases fitting TRBD1. The CDR3 is 12 residues long. Trimming cost V 6 bases and J 7 bases; bases outside gene matches: 5. Germline V gives CDR1 SQVTM, CDR2 ANQGSEA. CDR3 amino acids: CSVGQGANEQFF. The DNA for the CDR3 is TGCAGCGTCGGACAGGGTGCGAATGAGCAGTTCTTC.

This clonotype was counted only a few times. CDR3 DNA sequence: TGTGCCAGCAGTTTAAGTCTCACTGAAGCTTTCTTT. Encoded protein: CASSLSLTEAFF. The rearrangement joins TRBV12-3 or TRBV12-4 to TRBJ1-1; no definite D call. Trimming cost V 2 bases and J 4 bases, with 5 bases left between them. This CDR3 region has 12 residues.

The rearrangement joins TRBV6-5 to TRBJ2-5; D is tentatively TRBD1 or TRBD2 (5 bases each). This CDR3 has 14 residues. Germline CDR1 MNHEY, CDR2 SVGAGI. V was pared by 0 bases and J by 4 bases, with 9 bases between. The CDR3, as DNA: TGTGCCAGCAGTTACTCGAGGGGTGCAGAGACCCAGTACTTC. Amino acid sequence: CASSYSRGAETQYF.

Regarding this clonotype: One end of the junction does not line up with germline, which may come from a read error. This chain links TRBV9 with TRBJ2-3, with D possibly matching TRBD1 (6 bases). This CDR3 is 17 amino acids long. Germline V gene lookup returns CDR1 SGDLS and CDR2 YYNGEE. DNA of the CDR3: TGTGCCAGCAGCCCCAGTAGATCAACAGGGCGCACAGATTCGCAGTATTTT. It codes for CASSPSRSTGRTDSQYF. Full variable domain (rest looked up from reference TRBV9 and TRBJ2-3): DSGVTQTPKHLITATGQRVTLRCSPRSGDLSVYWYQQSLDQGLQFLIQYYNGEERAKGNILERFSAQQFPDLHSELNLSSLELGDSALYFCASSPSRSTGRTDSQYFGPGTRLTVL.

The chain employs TRBV28 and TRBJ2-1, with 9 bases that match TRBD1. J lost 7 bases, V lost 5 bases, and 12 bases had no gene match. CDR1 and CDR2 from the germline V gene are MDHEN and SYDVKM. The CDR3 runs 16 residues. The CDR3 region has the DNA TGTGCCAGCAGTGTATTCGGACAGGGGAAGAGGAATGAGCAGTTCTTC. Residues: CASSVFGQGKRNEQFF.

This clonotype was seen only once. V is TRBV4-2 and J is TRBJ1-5; TRBD1 aligns across 7 bases. The CDR3 has 18 residues. The ends lost 3 bases at V and 2 bases at J; junction bases unmatched: 13. Germline V gives CDR1 LGHNA, CDR2 YNFKEQ. The DNA of the CDR3 is TGTGCCAGCAGCCACACACCGGGACAGCGGAGGGGCAATCAGCCCCAGCATTTT. It encodes CASSHTPGQRRGNQPQHF.

V and J are TRBV12-3 or TRBV12-4 and TRBJ2-7; D possibly corresponds to TRBD1 (6 bases). Trimming removed 5 bases at V and 4 bases at J, with 15 bases between. This CDR3 spans 14 amino acids. CDR3 protein: CASSPDRSRYEQYF. In DNA form, the CDR3 reads TGTGCCAGCAGTCCCGACAGGAGCCGGTACGAGCAGTACTTC.

This clonotype was observed a few times. The chain links TRBV12-3 or TRBV12-4 to TRBJ1-4; the match to TRBD1 covers 9 bases. This CDR3 is built from 13 residues. The trim removed 4 bases at V and 10 bases at J, leaving 4 bases unmatched. The CDR3 nucleotides read TGTGCCAGCAGTTCCTTGGACAGGGGAAAACTGTTTTTT. Residues: CASSSLDRGKLFF.

This chain uses TRBV20-1 with TRBJ2-7; D possibly corresponds to TRBD2 (5 bases). CDR1 is DFQATT, CDR2 SNEGSKA, per germline (reference sequence). The CDR3 totals 13 residues. The ends were cut back, 6 bases at V and 0 bases at J, with 12 bases in the middle. CDR3 amino acids: CSAITRSSYEQYF. The CDR3 nucleotides read TGCAGTGCCATCACTAGATCCTCCTACGAGCAGTACTTC.

The chain is built from TRBV4-1 and TRBJ2-1; D possibly uses TRBD1 or TRBD2 (5 bases each). Trimming stripped 1 base from V and 10 bases from J, with 23 bases between. Germline-derived CDR1 and CDR2 are MGHRA and YSYEKL. The CDR3 consists of 17 residues. CDR3 sequence (DNA): TGCGCCAGCAGCCAAGGTGCCGGACTTCTTTGGGGCAAGGAGCAGTTCTTC. Residues: CASSQGAGLLWGKEQFF.

This clonotype was observed a few times. The rearrangement joins TRBV10-2 to TRBJ1-3; no reliable D call. Trimming cost V 2 bases and J 0 bases, with 2 bases left between them. CDR3 length equals 13 residues. CDR1 WSHSY and CDR2 SAAADI come from the germline V gene. The CDR3: CASSELSGNTIYF. The CDR3 DNA sequence: TGCGCCAGCAGTGAGCTCTCTGGAAACACCATATATTTT.

The chain carries TRBV5-1 and TRBJ1-6; a possible D gene is TRBD1 (5 bases). Trimming took 0 bases from V and 10 from J, leaving 8 bases between them. The CDR3 runs 13 residues. The germline CDR1 and CDR2 sequences are SGHRS and YFSETQ. Written as DNA, the CDR3 is TGCGCCAGCAGCTTGGGACAGCGGTCACCCCTCCACTTT. This codes for CASSLGQRSPLHF. Variable domain in full (rest from reference TRBV5-1 and TRBJ1-6): KAGVTQTPRYLIKTRGQQVTLSCSPISGHRSVSWYQQTPGQGLQFLFEYFSETQRNKGNFPGRFSGRQFSNSRSEMNVSTLELGDSALYLCASSLGQRSPLHFGNGTRLTVT.

This clonotype has just a few counts. The genes are TRBV4-1 and TRBJ1-4; D remains ambiguous. This CDR3 is built from 16 residues. CDR1 and CDR2 (germline): MGHRA, YSYEKL. V was pared by 2 bases and J by 7 bases, with 17 bases between. CDR3 bases: TGCGCCAGCAGCCAAAAACTGAGGCAGGCTAGTGAAAAACTGTTTTTT. As protein: CASSQKLRQASEKLFF.

The chain couples TRBV5-1 to TRBJ2-1; D possibly matches TRBD1 or TRBD2 (6 bases each). Germline V gene sequence: CDR1 SGHRS, CDR2 YFSETQ. The length of the CDR3 is 14 residues. Between the trimmed V and J ends, which lost 4 bases and 6 bases, there was a span of 14 bases. This chain's CDR3 is CASSHRGHSNEQFF. The CDR3 DNA is TGCGCCAGCAGCCATCGGGGGCATAGCAATGAGCAGTTCTTC.

The chain joins TRBV29-1 to TRBJ1-1; a weak D match, TRBD1 (5 bases). The CDR3 sequence is 12 residues long. The germline V and J ends were trimmed by 6 bases and 1 base, with 9 bases remaining between them. Germline V gives CDR1 SQVTM, CDR2 ANQGSEA. CDR3 in DNA: TGCAGCGTGGGACGGCCGAACACTGAAGCTTTCTTT. It codes for CSVGRPNTEAFF. The whole variable domain, remainder taken from reference TRBV29-1 and TRBJ1-1, is SAVISQKPSRDICQRGTSLTIQCQVDSQVTMMFWYRQQPGQSLTLIATANQGSEATYESGFVIDKFPISRPNLTFSTLTVSNMSPEDSSIYLCSVGRPNTEAFFGQGTRLTVV.

This chain links TRBV29-1 with TRBJ1-1; D not certain. Trimming took off 6 bases at V and 6 bases at J, with 11 bases between the two ends. CDR1 is SQVTM, CDR2 ANQGSEA, per germline. This CDR3 has 11 residues. This CDR3 reads CSVIEGAEAFF. The CDR3 nucleotides read TGCAGCGTGATTGAAGGAGCTGAAGCTTTCTTT.

The chain employs TRBV5-6 and TRBJ2-7, with D possibly matching TRBD2 (5 bases). With 4 bases removed from V and 6 bases from J, the gap between germline ends came to 20 bases. From germline, CDR1 is SGHDT and CDR2 YYEEEE. The CDR3 sequence is 15 residues long. The CDR3 sequence: CASSPRKGVSGEQYF. In DNA form, the CDR3 reads TGTGCCAGCAGCCCGAGGAAGGGAGTATCCGGCGAGCAGTACTTC.

This clonotype was found a few times. This chain joins TRBV18 and TRBJ1-2; tentatively, D is TRBD1 (5 bases). Between the trimmed V and J ends, which lost 0 bases and 2 bases, there was a span of 10 bases. The CDR3 contains 15 residues. Germline V gene data show CDR1 as KGHSH and CDR2 as LQKENI. CDR3 loop: CASSPPEWGNYGYTF. The DNA of the CDR3 is TGTGCCAGCTCACCACCGGAGTGGGGGAACTATGGCTACACCTTC.